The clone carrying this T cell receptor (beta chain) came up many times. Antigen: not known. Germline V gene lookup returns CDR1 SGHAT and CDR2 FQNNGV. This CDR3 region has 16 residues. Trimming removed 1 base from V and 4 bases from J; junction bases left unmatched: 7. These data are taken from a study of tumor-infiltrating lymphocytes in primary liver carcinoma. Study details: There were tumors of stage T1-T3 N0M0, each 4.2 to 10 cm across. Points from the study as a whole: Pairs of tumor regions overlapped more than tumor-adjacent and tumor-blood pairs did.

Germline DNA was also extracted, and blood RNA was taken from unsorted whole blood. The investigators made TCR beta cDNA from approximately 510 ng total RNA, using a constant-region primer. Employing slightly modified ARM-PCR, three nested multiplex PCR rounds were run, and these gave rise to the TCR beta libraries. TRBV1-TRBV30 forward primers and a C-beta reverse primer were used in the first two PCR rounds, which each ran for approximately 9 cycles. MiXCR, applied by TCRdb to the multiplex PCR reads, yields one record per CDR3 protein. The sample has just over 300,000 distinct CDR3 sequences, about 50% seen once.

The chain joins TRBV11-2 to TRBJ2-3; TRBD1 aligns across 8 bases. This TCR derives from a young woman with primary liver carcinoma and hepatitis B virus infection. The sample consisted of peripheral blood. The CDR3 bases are TGTGCCAGCAGCTTAGGACAGGGGATTGTTGCAGATACGCAGTATTTT. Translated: CASSLGQGIVADTQYF.